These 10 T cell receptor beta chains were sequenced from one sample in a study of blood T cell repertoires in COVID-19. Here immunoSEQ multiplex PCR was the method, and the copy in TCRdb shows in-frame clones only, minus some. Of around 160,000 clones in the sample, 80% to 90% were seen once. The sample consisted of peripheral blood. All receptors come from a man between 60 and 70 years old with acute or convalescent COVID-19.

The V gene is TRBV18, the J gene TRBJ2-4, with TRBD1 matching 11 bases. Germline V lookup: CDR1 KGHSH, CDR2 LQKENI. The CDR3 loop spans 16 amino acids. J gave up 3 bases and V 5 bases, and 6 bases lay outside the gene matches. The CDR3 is CASSSGQGAGKNIQYF. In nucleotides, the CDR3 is TGTGCCAGCTCATCAGGACAGGGGGCGGGCAAAAACATTCAGTACTTC.

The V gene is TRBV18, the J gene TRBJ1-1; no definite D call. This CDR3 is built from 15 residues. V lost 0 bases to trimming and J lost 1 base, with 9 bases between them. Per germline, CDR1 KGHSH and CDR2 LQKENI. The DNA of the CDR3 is TGTGCCAGCTCACCACCCGGCAGGCCGAACACTGAAGCTTTCTTT. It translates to CASSPPGRPNTEAFF.

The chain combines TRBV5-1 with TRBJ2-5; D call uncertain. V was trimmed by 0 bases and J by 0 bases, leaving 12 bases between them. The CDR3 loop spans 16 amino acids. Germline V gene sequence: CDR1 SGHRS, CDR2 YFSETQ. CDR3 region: CASSLGATGYQETQYF. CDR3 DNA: TGCGCCAGCAGCTTGGGTGCGACTGGGTACCAAGAGACCCAGTACTTC.

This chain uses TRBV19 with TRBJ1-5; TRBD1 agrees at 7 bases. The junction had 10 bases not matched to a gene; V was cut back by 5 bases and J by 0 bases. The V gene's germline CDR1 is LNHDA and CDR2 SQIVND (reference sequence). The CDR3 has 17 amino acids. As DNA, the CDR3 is TGTGCCAGTAGTCCACCCCGACAGGGTCATAGCAATCAGCCCCAGCATTTT. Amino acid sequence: CASSPPRQGHSNQPQHF.

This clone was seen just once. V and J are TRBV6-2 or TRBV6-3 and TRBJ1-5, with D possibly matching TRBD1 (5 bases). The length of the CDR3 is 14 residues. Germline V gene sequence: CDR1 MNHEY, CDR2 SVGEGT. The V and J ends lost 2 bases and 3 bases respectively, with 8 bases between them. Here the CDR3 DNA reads TGTGCCAGCAGTTACGCGGACAACAATCAGCCCCAGCATTTT. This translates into CASSYADNNQPQHF.

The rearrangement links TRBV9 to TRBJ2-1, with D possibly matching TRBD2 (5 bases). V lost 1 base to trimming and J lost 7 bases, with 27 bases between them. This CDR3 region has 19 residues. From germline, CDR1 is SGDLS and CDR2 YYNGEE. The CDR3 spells CASSVQGSGLSFQVNEQFF. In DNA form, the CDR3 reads TGTGCCAGCAGCGTACAAGGTTCTGGACTGAGTTTCCAAGTAAATGAGCAGTTCTTC.

CDR3 region: CASSFVLISGDEQFF. CDR3 in DNA: TGTGCCAGCAGCTTTGTCTTGATTTCGGGGGATGAGCAGTTCTTC. The chain recombines TRBV5-5 with TRBJ2-1; D may be TRBD2 (6 bases). Germline lookup yields CDR1 SGHKS and CDR2 YYEKEE (reference sequence). V lost 2 bases and J lost 8, with 17 bases in between. The CDR3 runs 15 residues.

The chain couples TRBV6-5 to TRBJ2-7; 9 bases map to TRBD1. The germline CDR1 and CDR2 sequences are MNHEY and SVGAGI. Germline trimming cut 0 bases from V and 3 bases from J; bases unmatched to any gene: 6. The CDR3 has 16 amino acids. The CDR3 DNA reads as TGTGCCAGCAGTTACTCCCCGGGACAGGGACTCTACGAGCAGTACTTC. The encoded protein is CASSYSPGQGLYEQYF.

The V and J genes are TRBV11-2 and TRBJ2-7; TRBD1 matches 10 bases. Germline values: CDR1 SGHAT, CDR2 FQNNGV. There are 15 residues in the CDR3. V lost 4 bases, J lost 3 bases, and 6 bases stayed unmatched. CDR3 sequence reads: CASSSYRDRGYEQYF. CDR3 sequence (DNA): TGTGCCAGCAGCTCCTACCGGGACAGGGGCTACGAGCAGTACTTC. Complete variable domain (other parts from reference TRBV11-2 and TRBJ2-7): EAGVAQSPRYKIIEKRQSVAFWCNPISGHATLYWYQQILGQGPKLLIQFQNNGVVDDSQLPKDRFSAERLKGVDSTLKIQPAKLEDSAVYLCASSSYRDRGYEQYFGPGTRLTVT.

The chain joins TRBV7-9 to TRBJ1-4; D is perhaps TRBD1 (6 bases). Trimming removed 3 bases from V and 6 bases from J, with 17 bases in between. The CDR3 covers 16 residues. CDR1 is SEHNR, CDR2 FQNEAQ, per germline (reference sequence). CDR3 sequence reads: CASSFAGGGGDEKLFF. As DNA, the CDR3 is TGTGCCAGCAGCTTCGCTGGAGGAGGGGGGGATGAAAAACTGTTTTTT.